The rows below give T cell receptor beta chains drawn from one sample of a study of preoperative IRX-2 immunotherapy in early breast cancer. The assay was immunoSEQ multiplex PCR, and TCRdb's table has in-frame clones only and misses some. In the table there are around 40,000 clones, approximately 95% of which are singletons. Sample: tumor tissue, taken after IRX-2 immunotherapy. All receptors derive from a human donor with breast cancer. CDR3s include the opening cysteine and the closing phenylalanine or tryptophan. D genes are given only for firm matches. Only some rows state a clone size, as once, few, many or a class for expanded clones.

V gene	D gene	J gene	clone size	CDR3 protein	CDR3 DNA
TRBV30	-	TRBJ2-2	once	CAWSVRPSSWGELFF	TGTGCCTGGAGTGTACGACCGTCATCCTGGGGGGAGCTGTTTTTT
TRBV28	-	TRBJ2-1	-	CASTDPGGSYNEQFF	TGTGCCAGCACCGATCCAGGGGGGTCCTACAATGAGCAGTTCTTC
TRBV28	-	TRBJ2-7	-	CASSLHGYEQYF	TGTGCCAGCAGTTTACATGGCTACGAGCAGTACTTC
TRBV4-3	-	TRBJ1-2	-	CASSQDRASSNYGYTF	TGCGCCAGCAGCCAAGATCGGGCCAGCTCGAACTATGGCTACACCTTC
TRBV7-3	-	TRBJ2-6	-	CASSLVVSDSGANVLTF	TGTGCCAGCAGCTTAGTGGTTTCGGACTCTGGGGCCAACGTCCTGACTTTC
TRBV25-1	TRBD1	TRBJ1-6	-	CASGQGSSPLHF	TGTGCCAGCGGACAGGGTTCTTCACCCCTCCACTTT
TRBV30	TRBD2	TRBJ2-5	-	CAWSVAGGKETQYF	TGTGCCTGGAGTGTAGCGGGGGGAAAAGAGACCCAGTACTTC
TRBV7-6	TRBD1	TRBJ1-4	-	CASTYRGANEKLFF	TGTGCCAGCACTTACAGGGGAGCTAATGAAAAACTGTTTTTT
TRBV6-4	-	TRBJ2-2	-	CASSEVHTGELFF	TGTGCCAGCAGTGAGGTCCACACCGGGGAGCTGTTTTTT
TRBV7-9	-	TRBJ1-1	-	CAGSRDTEAFF	TGTGCCGGGAGCCGGGACACTGAAGCTTTCTTT
TRBV10-3	TRBD2	TRBJ2-7	-	CAISDKTSGGYYEQYF	TGTGCCATCAGTGACAAGACTAGCGGGGGCTACTACGAGCAGTACTTC
TRBV6-5	TRBD2	TRBJ2-5	-	CASRPTSGELYF	TGTGCCAGCAGGCCTACTAGCGGGGAACTGTACTTC
TRBV7-2	-	TRBJ1-1	once	CASSRELNTEAFF	TGTGCCAGCAGCAGGGAATTGAACACTGAAGCTTTCTTT
TRBV7-9	-	TRBJ2-5	-	CASSPGPSPQTQYF	TGTGCCAGCAGTCCAGGACCTAGCCCACAGACCCAGTACTTC
TRBV19	-	TRBJ2-1	-	CASSITAEVYNEQFF	TGTGCCAGTAGTATAACCGCAGAAGTATACAATGAGCAGTTCTTC
TRBV25-1	TRBD1	TRBJ2-7	-	CASSESGTVAYEQYF	TGTGCCAGCAGTGAATCGGGGACAGTAGCCTACGAGCAGTACTTC
TRBV29-1	TRBD1	TRBJ1-2	once	CSVESGGRYGYTF	TGCAGCGTTGAGTCAGGGGGAAGGTATGGCTACACCTTC
TRBV30	TRBD1	TRBJ1-6	-	CAWSVRGRGAPLHF	TGTGCCTGGAGTGTGAGGGGGCGGGGTGCACCCCTCCACTTT
TRBV5-1	TRBD2	TRBJ2-7	-	CASSLAGGDYEQYF	TGCGCCAGCAGCTTAGCGGGAGGAGACTACGAGCAGTACTTC
TRBV10-3	TRBD1	TRBJ2-7	once	CAIREPTGTFLYEQYF	TGTGCCATCAGGGAACCGACAGGGACGTTCCTATACGAGCAGTACTTC
TRBV5-1	-	TRBJ1-4	-	CASSLQGAREKLFF	TGCGCCAGCAGCTTACAGGGAGCCCGTGAAAAACTGTTTTTT
TRBV4-2	-	TRBJ2-3	-	CASSPREGFTDTQYF	TGTGCCAGCAGCCCCCGCGAAGGGTTCACAGATACGCAGTATTTT
TRBV5-8	-	TRBJ1-4	-	CASSLGGGEKLFF	TGTGCCAGCAGCTTGGGGGGGGGCGAAAAACTGTTTTTT
TRBV28	-	TRBJ2-1	-	CASSLPAGGEQFF	TGTGCCAGCAGTTTGCCCGCCGGGGGTGAGCAGTTCTTC
TRBV6-1	-	TRBJ1-5	-	CASSRGPGEQPQHF	TGTGCCAGCAGCCGCGGTCCAGGGGAGCAGCCCCAGCATTTT
TRBV6-4	-	TRBJ2-2	-	CASSFSDGSGELFF	TGTGCCAGCAGTTTCTCCGACGGGTCCGGGGAGCTGTTTTTT
TRBV7-3	-	TRBJ2-3	-	CASSLTAGTDTQYF	TGTGCCAGCAGCTTAACGGCGGGGACAGATACGCAGTATTTT
TRBV18	-	TRBJ1-4	-	CASSPAATNEKLFF	TGTGCCAGCTCACCAGCAGCAACTAATGAAAAACTGTTTTTT
TRBV4-1	-	TRBJ1-4	-	CASSQTLHGFNEKLFF	TGCGCCAGCAGCCAAACCTTACATGGCTTCAATGAAAAACTGTTTTTT
TRBV5-8	-	TRBJ2-7	-	CASSFPGSPYEQYF	TGTGCCAGCAGCTTTCCAGGAAGCCCCTACGAGCAGTACTTC
TRBV19	-	TRBJ2-2	once	CASSITGATGELFF	TGTGCCAGTAGTATAACGGGGGCCACCGGGGAGCTGTTTTTT
TRBV5-1	TRBD2	TRBJ2-7	-	CASRGGSSYEQYF	TGCGCCAGCAGAGGCGGGAGCTCCTACGAGCAGTACTTC
TRBV4-3	TRBD2	TRBJ2-5	-	CASSQLGLAGGAQYF	TGCGCCAGCAGCCAACTCGGACTAGCCGGGGGGGCCCAGTACTTC